The rows below give T cell receptor beta chains drawn from one sample of a study of monozygotic twins with cystic fibrosis. Profiled with immunoSEQ multiplex PCR; TCRdb holds only in-frame clones, not every one. The sample records about 32,000 clones, roughly 90% being singletons. The sequenced sample consisted of blood. Receptors were obtained from a girl under 10 years old with cystic fibrosis. Each CDR3 is given with its conserved first and last residue. A D gene is named only where the DNA matches it firmly. Some rows have no size entry. The others give once, few or many, or a class for an expanded clone.

j_call d_call v_call clone_size cdr3_nt cdr3_aa
TRBJ1-1 NA TRBV7-9 few TGTGCCAGCAGGGGGTCAGGCAACACTGAAGCTTTCTTT CASRGSGNTEAFF
TRBJ2-7 TRBD2 TRBV9 NA TGTGCCAGCAGCGCCGGGACTAGCGGGTCTTTTTACGAGCAGTACTTC CASSAGTSGSFYEQYF
TRBJ1-2 TRBD1 TRBV27 NA TGTGCCAGCAGTCTACAGGGACAGGGGCATGATAACTATGGCTACACCTTC CASSLQGQGHDNYGYTF
TRBJ2-1 TRBD2 TRBV7-6 NA TGTGCCAGCAGCTTACCTAGCGGGGGGCCTCCTTCCCACTCCTACAATGAGCAGTTCTTC CASSLPSGGPPSHSYNEQFF
TRBJ2-3 TRBD1 TRBV4-1 NA TGCGCCAGCAGCCAGGAGACAGGGGGCCCTAGCACAGATACGCAGTATTTT CASSQETGGPSTDTQYF
TRBJ2-7 TRBD1 TRBV6-5 NA TGTGCCAGCAGGGGGACAGGGGGCTTGTACGAGCAGTACTTC CASRGTGGLYEQYF
TRBJ1-2 NA TRBV30 once TGTGCCTGGAGTTCTCGGACTCCCTATGGCTACACCTTC CAWSSRTPYGYTF
TRBJ2-2 NA TRBV9 NA TGTGCCAGCAGCGTACAAGGGGACACCGGGGAGCTGTTTTTT CASSVQGDTGELFF
TRBJ2-7 NA TRBV4-3 NA TGCGCCAGCAGCCAAGACGGCAGGGCTACCTACGAGCAGTACTTC CASSQDGRATYEQYF
TRBJ1-4 TRBD1 TRBV2 NA TGTGCCAGCGGGGGACAGGGGATTCTCATTAATGAAAAACTGTTTTTT CASGGQGILINEKLFF
TRBJ2-3 NA TRBV7-2 NA TGTGCCAGCAGCTTAACTGGGGTTTGGGATACGCAGTATTTT CASSLTGVWDTQYF
TRBJ2-2 NA TRBV19 NA TGTGCCAGTAGTATAGGAGGGACCATACGCACCGGGGAGCTGTTTTTT CASSIGGTIRTGELFF
TRBJ2-2 NA TRBV2 NA TGTGCCAGCAGAGCTTACAGGGAGATCGGGGAGCTGTTTTTT CASRAYREIGELFF
TRBJ2-3 NA TRBV19 NA TGTGCCAGTTCCCGTCCAGGGGACCATACGCAGTATTTT CASSRPGDHTQYF
TRBJ1-5 NA TRBV5-8 NA TGTGCCAGCAGCTTGGAACGCCAGTTAAATCAGCCCCAGCATTTT CASSLERQLNQPQHF
TRBJ2-7 TRBD1 TRBV7-9 NA TGTGCCAGCAGCTTGGGGGTGTGGACAGGGCTCTTCCACGAGCAGTACTTC CASSLGVWTGLFHEQYF
TRBJ1-3 NA TRBV7-8 NA TGTGCCAGCAGCTTATCACGAATCCCTGGAAACACCATATATTTT CASSLSRIPGNTIYF
TRBJ1-2 NA TRBV6-1 NA TGTGCCAGCAGTGAGCTGGGGGCGTATGGCTACACCTTC CASSELGAYGYTF
TRBJ2-5 NA TRBV30 NA TGTGCCTGGAGTGGGAGAAGGGCTCCTAGGGCAGAGACCCAGTACTTC CAWSGRRAPRAETQYF
TRBJ1-3 TRBD1 TRBV4-2 NA TGTGCCAGCAGCCCCAGGGACAGAGACTCTGGAAACACCATATATTTT CASSPRDRDSGNTIYF
TRBJ1-3 TRBD1 TRBV28 NA TGTGCCAGCAGTCCAGGACAGGGTACAGGAAACACCATATATTTT CASSPGQGTGNTIYF
TRBJ2-1 TRBD2 TRBV4-2 NA TGTGCCAGCAGCCAGACTAGCGGGAGGGCCGCTAATGAGCAGTTCTTC CASSQTSGRAANEQFF
TRBJ1-2 NA TRBV19 NA TGTGCCAGCAGCCGGGCCCCAGACTATGGCTACACCTTC CASSRAPDYGYTF
TRBJ1-1 NA TRBV30 few TGTGCCTGTCGTGCCGAAGGGGGAGCTTTCTTT CACRAEGGAFF
TRBJ1-2 NA TRBV5-6 NA TGTGCCAGCAGCTTGGACGGGAACGGCTACACCTTC CASSLDGNGYTF
TRBJ2-2 TRBD2 TRBV19 once TGTGCCAGTACCTCTAGCGGGAGGGCCGAGGGGAGCGGGGAGCTGTTTTTT CASTSSGRAEGSGELFF
TRBJ2-1 TRBD2 TRBV11-2 NA TGTGCCAGCAGCTTATTCAGCGGGAGCTCCTACAATGAGCAGTTCTTC CASSLFSGSSYNEQFF
TRBJ2-3 NA TRBV7-2 NA TGTGCCAGCAGCTCCTCTTACGATACGCAGTATTTT CASSSSYDTQYF
TRBJ2-1 NA TRBV4-1 few TGCGCCAGCAGCCAAGTTGATCTAGTTTCCTACAATGAGCAGTTCTTC CASSQVDLVSYNEQFF
TRBJ2-1 TRBD2 TRBV5-1 once TGCGCCAGCAGCTGGGGGACTAGCGGGGGCTTTACGGGTGAGCAGTTCTTC CASSWGTSGGFTGEQFF
TRBJ2-1 TRBD2 TRBV19 NA TGTGCCAGCGTCACTAGCGGGGGGGCCTACAATGAGCAGTTCTTC CASVTSGGAYNEQFF
TRBJ2-1 TRBD2 TRBV7-9 once TGTGCCAGCAGCGAAGTGGCGGGAGGCCCTTACAATGAGCAGTTCTTC CASSEVAGGPYNEQFF
TRBJ2-7 NA TRBV14 NA TGTGCCAGCAGCCGCCTCTACGAGCAGTACTTC CASSRLYEQYF
TRBJ2-7 NA TRBV20-1 once TGCAGTGCCCGGGAGAGTAGGGAGCAGTACTTC CSARESREQYF
TRBJ1-1 TRBD1 TRBV6-1 NA TGTGCCAGCAGTGCATTGACAGGGGTGGTAACGGTGAACACTGAAGCTTTCTTT CASSALTGVVTVNTEAFF
TRBJ1-1 NA TRBV5-1 NA TGCGCCAGCAGCTCCTTGGGGAACACTGAAGCTTTCTTT CASSSLGNTEAFF
TRBJ2-7 TRBD2 TRBV27 NA TGTGCCAGCAGTTGGGCTAGCGGGAGTCGCGAGCAGTACTTC CASSWASGSREQYF
TRBJ1-1 NA TRBV5-4 NA TGTGCCAGCAGCCTCGGGACAAAGAACACTGAAGCTTTCTTT CASSLGTKNTEAFF
TRBJ1-1 NA TRBV30 NA TGTGCCTGGAGTAGGGGACTACAGGGGAACACTGAAGCTTTCTTT CAWSRGLQGNTEAFF
TRBJ2-7 NA TRBV30 NA TGTGCCTGGAGTGTATTACGGGGGCGGGAGCAGTACTTC CAWSVLRGREQYF
TRBJ1-1 NA TRBV5-3 NA TGTGCCAGAAGCTTAGCGAACACTGAAGCTTTCTTT CARSLANTEAFF
TRBJ1-2 NA TRBV5-5 few TGTGCCAGCAGCCCCGGTGGTCAGCGACGCTATGGCTACACCTTC CASSPGGQRRYGYTF
TRBJ2-7 TRBD1 TRBV5-5 NA TGTGCCAGCAGCTTGGAAGGGGGCTCCCACGAGCAGTACTTC CASSLEGGSHEQYF
TRBJ2-7 NA TRBV20-1 NA TGCAGTGCTAGTCCCGGGAGCTACTTC CSASPGSYF
TRBJ1-2 TRBD1 TRBV6-6 NA TGTGCCAGCAGTTACGTGAAACAGGGGCGCTATGGCTACACCTTC CASSYVKQGRYGYTF
TRBJ1-6 TRBD1 TRBV19 NA TGTGCCAGTAGTATAGGAACAAGGGGGCTGAAATCACCCCTCCACTTT CASSIGTRGLKSPLHF
TRBJ2-1 NA TRBV6-5 NA TGTGCCAGCAGCCTAGGACAGACAATTTTCAATGAGCAGTTCTTC CASSLGQTIFNEQFF
TRBJ1-6 TRBD1 TRBV4-2 NA TGTGCCAGCAGCCAGATGAGGACAGGGGGTGGATATAATTCACCCCTCCACTTT CASSQMRTGGGYNSPLHF
TRBJ2-5 TRBD1 TRBV7-9 NA TGTGCCAGCAGCCCATTACTGACAGGGCAAGAGACCCAGTACTTC CASSPLLTGQETQYF
TRBJ2-2 NA TRBV30 NA TGTGCCTCTAGAGACAGCACCGGGGAGCTGTTTTTT CASRDSTGELFF
TRBJ2-2 NA TRBV7-2 NA TGTGCCAGCAGCTTAGGCGCATTCGGGGAGCTGTTTTTT CASSLGAFGELFF